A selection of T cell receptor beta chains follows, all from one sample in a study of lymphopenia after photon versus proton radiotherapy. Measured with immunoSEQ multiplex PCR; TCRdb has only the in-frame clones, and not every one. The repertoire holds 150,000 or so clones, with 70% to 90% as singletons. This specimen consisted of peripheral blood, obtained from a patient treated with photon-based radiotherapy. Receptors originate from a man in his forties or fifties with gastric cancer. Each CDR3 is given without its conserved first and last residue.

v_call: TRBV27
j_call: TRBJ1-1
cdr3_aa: ASSLYRGDTEAF

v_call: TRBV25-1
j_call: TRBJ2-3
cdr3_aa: ASSEMHGGTDTDTQY

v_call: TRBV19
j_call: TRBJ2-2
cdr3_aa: ASTQNQRTGNTGELF

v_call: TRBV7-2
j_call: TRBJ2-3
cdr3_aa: ASSLLTSGRGTDTQY

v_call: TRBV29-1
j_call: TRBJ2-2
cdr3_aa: SVSRGNTGELF

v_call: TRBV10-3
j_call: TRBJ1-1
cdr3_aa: AISGTGNTEAF

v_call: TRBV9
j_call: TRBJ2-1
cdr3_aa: ASSYRGLHEQF

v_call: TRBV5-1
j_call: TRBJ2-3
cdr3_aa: ASSPTWGTDTQY

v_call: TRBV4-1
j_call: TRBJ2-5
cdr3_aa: ASSQRLAGEQETQY

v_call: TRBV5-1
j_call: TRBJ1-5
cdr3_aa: ASSLGLGDNQPQH

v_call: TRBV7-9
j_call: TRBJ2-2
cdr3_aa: ASTPAGPYAGELF

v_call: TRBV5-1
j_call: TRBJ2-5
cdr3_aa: ASSLTPQETQY

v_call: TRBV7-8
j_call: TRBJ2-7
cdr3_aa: ASTAGVEQY

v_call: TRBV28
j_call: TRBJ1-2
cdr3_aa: ATNRVYGYT

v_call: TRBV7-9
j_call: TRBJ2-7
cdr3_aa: ASRRDSGNYEQY

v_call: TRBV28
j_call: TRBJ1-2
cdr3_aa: ASSLSTGNGYT

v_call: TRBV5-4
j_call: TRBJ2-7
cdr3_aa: ASSQGTAHSYEQY

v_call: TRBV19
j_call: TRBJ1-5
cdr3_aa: ASTSRVGTLNQPQH

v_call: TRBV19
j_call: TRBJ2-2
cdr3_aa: ASSMGQGFTGELF

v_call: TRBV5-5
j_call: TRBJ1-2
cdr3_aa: ASSSKQGAYGYT

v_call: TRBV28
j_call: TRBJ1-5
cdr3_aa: ASSLGFFNQPQH

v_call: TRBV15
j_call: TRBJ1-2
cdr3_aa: ATSRDGRDHNLNYGYT

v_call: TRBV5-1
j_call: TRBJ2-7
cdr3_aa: ASSPGLAAYEQY

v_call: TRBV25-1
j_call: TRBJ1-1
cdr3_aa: ASSEAQGVGNTEAF

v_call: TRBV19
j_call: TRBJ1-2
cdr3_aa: ASSGGTKGYT

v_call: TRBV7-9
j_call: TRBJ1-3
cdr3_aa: ASSSYRAFSGNTIY

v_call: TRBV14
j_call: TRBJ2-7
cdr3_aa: ASRRTAATYEQY

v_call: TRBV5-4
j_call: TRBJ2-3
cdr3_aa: ASSARLAGSTDTQY

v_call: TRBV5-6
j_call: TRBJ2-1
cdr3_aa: ASSLGLAPHEQF

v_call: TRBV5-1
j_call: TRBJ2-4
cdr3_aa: ASRTQTGYENIQY

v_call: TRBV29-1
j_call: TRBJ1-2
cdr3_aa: SVDSIYNYGYT

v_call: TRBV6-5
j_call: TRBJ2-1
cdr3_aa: ASSYFASSYNEQF

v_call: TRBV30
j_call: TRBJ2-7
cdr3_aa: AWSGGRVLSYEQY